The clone carrying this T cell receptor (beta chain) showed up many times. What it binds is not known. This sample is drawn from a study of identical twins. The study's findings and limits: Cord blood's abundant beta clonotypes had fewer insertions, unlike memory repertoires. Monozygotic twins shared more out-of-frame TCR alpha than recombination models predicted. Sequences that were out-of-frame, alpha and twin-shared displayed an excess of low generation probability.

V gave up 8 bases and J gave up 2 bases, with 13 bases separating them. This CDR3 has 13 amino acids. TCRdb re-called the 5' RACE reads with MiXCR, one entry per CDR3 protein. Found here are roughly 280,000 distinct CDR3 sequences, just under 9.5% of them singletons; the top ten hold approximately 6.5%. This sample also belongs to another study, concerning yellow fever vaccine responses in identical twins. That publication notes: As reported, the vaccine T cell response of twins seemed partly convergent and partly personalized.

This chain links TRBV12-3 or TRBV12-4 with TRBJ2-7; D remains ambiguous. Input material: CD8+ T cells sorted from blood. This clonotype was sampled from a woman under 30 in good health. The CDR3, as DNA: TGTGCCAGCGGCTGGGGATCTACCTACGAGCAGTACTTC. Amino acids: CASGWGSTYEQYF.